This T cell receptor (beta chain) was sequenced for a study of T cells in Graves' hyperthyroidism and ophthalmopathy. At the level of the study: The authors collected peripheral blood at initial diagnosis, before any treatment. Findings of the study overall: Ophthalmopathy was distinguished from stable hyperthyroidism by 13 V-J signatures. For ophthalmopathy, model prediction preceded onset by a median about six months.

RNA transcripts yielded amplified TCR beta CDR3 regions. A set of HTBI primers served as the primers for a first-round RT-PCR of the TCR CDR3. MiXCR, run by TCRdb on the multiplex PCR reads, gives a single entry per CDR3 protein. This sample has under 400,000 distinct CDR3 sequences, with approximately 25% found just once. This CDR3 is 18 amino acids long. Deletions cut 5 bases from V and 1 base from J, with 21 bases between. Germline CDR1 SGHTA, CDR2 FQGNSA. This clonotype was found many times. The antigen is unknown. Pregnant or lactating patients were excluded, as were those with uncontrolled infection or other autoimmune disease.

The chain has TRBV7-2 and TRBJ2-1; tentatively, D is TRBD2 (6 bases). Sequencing used blood. This TCR came from a man in his fifties with Graves' hyperthyroidism. CDR3 residues: CASSPRGLRGVSYNEQFF. The CDR3 DNA reads as TGTGCCAGCAGCCCTCGCGGGCTACGCGGGGTGTCCTACAATGAGCAGTTCTTC.